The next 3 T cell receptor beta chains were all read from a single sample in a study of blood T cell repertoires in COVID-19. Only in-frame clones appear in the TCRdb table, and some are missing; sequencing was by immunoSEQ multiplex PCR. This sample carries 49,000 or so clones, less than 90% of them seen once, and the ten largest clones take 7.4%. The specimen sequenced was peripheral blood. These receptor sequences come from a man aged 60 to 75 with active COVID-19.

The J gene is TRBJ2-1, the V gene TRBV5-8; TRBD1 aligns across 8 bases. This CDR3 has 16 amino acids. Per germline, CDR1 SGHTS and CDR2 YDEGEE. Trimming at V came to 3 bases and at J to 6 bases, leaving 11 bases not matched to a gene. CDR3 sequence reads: CASSSRGTGYRNEQFF. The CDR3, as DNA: TGTGCCAGCAGCTCACGCGGGACAGGTTACCGCAATGAGCAGTTCTTC.

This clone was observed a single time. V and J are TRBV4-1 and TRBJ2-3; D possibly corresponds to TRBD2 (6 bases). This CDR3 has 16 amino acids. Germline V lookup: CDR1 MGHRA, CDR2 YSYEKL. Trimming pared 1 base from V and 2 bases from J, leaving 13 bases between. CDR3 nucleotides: TGCGCCAGCAGCCAAGTGGGGAGGCAGACCACAGATACGCAGTATTTT. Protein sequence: CASSQVGRQTTDTQYF.

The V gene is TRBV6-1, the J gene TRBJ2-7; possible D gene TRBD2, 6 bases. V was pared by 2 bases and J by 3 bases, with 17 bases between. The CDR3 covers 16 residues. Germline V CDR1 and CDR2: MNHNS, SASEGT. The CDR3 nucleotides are TGTGCCAGCAGTGAATCTTGGGGGGAGGTGGTCTACGAGCAGTACTTC. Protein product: CASSESWGEVVYEQYF.